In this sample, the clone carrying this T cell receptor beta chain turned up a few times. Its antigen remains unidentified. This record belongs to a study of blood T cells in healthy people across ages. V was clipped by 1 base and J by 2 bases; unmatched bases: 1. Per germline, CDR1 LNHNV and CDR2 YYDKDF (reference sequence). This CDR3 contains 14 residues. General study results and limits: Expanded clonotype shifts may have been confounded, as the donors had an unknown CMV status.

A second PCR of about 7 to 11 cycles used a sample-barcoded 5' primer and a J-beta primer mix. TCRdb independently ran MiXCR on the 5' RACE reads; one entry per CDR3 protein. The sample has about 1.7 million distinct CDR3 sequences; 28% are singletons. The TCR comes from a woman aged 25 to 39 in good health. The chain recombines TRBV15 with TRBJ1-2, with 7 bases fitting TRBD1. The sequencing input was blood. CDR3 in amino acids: CATSRGDRNYGYTF. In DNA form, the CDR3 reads TGTGCCACCAGCAGAGGGGACAGAAACTATGGCTACACCTTC. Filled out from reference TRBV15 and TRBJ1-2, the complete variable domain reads DAMVIQNPRYQVTQFGKPVTLSCSQTLNHNVMYWYQQKSSQAPKLLFHYYDKDFNNEADTPDNFQSRRPNTSFCFLDIRSPGLGDTAMYLCATSRGDRNYGYTFGSGTRLTVV.